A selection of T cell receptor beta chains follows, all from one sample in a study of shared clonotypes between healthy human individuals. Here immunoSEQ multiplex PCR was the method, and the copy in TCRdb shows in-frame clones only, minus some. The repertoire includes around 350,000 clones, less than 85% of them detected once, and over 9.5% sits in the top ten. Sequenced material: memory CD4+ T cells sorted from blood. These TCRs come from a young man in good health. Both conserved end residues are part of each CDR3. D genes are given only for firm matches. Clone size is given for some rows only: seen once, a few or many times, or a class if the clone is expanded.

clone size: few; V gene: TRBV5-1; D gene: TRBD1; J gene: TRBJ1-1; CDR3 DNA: TGCGCCAGCAGCTTGGGGGACAGCTTCGGTGGAGCTTTCTTT; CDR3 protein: CASSLGDSFGGAFF
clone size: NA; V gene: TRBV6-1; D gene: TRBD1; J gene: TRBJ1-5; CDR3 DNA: TGTGCCAGCACCCAGACAGGGCGGTATCAGCCCCAGCATTTT; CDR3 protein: CASTQTGRYQPQHF
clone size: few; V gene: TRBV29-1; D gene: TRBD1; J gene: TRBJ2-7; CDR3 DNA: TGCAGCTTCCGGACAGGGTACGAGCAGTACTTC; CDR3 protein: CSFRTGYEQYF
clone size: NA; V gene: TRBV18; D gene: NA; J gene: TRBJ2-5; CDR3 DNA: TGTGCCAGCTCGCTGGAGAACCTCCAAGAGACCCAGTACTTC; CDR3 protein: CASSLENLQETQYF
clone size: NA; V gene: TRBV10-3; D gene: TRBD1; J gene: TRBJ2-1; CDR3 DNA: TGTGCCATCAGTGAGACAGGGGCCCCTCTATACAATGAGCAGTTCTTC; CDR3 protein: CAISETGAPLYNEQFF
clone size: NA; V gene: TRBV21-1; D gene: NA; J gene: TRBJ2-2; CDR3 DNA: TGTGCCCGCCGGGCGTGGGACACCGGGGAGCTGTTTTTT; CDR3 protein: CARRAWDTGELFF
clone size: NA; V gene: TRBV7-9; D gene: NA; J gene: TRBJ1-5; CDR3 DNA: TGTGCCAGCAGCTTAGGAGAGAGAAATCAGCCCCAGCATTTT; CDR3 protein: CASSLGERNQPQHF
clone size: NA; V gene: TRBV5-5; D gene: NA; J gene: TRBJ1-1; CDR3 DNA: TGTGCCAGCAGCTTGGCCACAGGGAACACTGAAGCTTTCTTT; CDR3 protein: CASSLATGNTEAFF
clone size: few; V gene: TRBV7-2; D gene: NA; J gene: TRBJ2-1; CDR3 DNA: TGTGCCAGCAGCTCACCGACAGGGAAGGCTAGCGGGTACAATGAGCAGTTCTTC; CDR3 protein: CASSSPTGKASGYNEQFF
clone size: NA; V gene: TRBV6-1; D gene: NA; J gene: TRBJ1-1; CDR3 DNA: TGTGCCAGCAGTGAACGGGTGGGCACTGAAGCTTTCTTT; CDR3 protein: CASSERVGTEAFF
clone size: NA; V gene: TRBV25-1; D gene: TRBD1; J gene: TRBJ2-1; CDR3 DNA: TGTGCCAGCAGTAGAACGGGACAGTTAAATGATGAGCAGTTCTTC; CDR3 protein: CASSRTGQLNDEQFF
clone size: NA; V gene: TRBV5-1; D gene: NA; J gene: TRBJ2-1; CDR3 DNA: TGCGCCAGCAGCCGGACCCGAGGGGGATTGAATGAGCAGTTCTTC; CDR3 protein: CASSRTRGGLNEQFF
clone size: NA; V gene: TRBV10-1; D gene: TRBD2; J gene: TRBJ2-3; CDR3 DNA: TGCGCCAGCAGAGGAGCGGGAGCGGCAGATACGCAGTATTTT; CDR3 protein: CASRGAGAADTQYF
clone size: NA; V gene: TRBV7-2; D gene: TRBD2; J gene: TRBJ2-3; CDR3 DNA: TGTGCCAGCAGTGTAGGACTAGCAGCCGATACGCAGTATTTT; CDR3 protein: CASSVGLAADTQYF
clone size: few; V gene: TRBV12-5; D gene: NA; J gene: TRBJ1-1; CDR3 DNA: TGTGCTAGTGGTTTGGGCCAGGGGAACACTGAAGCTTTCTTT; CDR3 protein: CASGLGQGNTEAFF
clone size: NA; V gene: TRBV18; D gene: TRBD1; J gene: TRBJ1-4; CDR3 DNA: TGTGCCAGCTCACCCCGGGACAGGGAAGAAAAACTGTTTTTT; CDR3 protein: CASSPRDREEKLFF
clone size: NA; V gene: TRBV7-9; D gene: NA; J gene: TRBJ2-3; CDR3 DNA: TGTGCCAGCAGCTCGACGAGGGTCTACACAGATACGCAGTATTTT; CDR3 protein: CASSSTRVYTDTQYF
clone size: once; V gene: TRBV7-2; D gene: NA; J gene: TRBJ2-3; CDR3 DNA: TGTGCCAGCAGCCGACCGGGCCCTACCTATACGCAGTATTTT; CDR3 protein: CASSRPGPTYTQYF
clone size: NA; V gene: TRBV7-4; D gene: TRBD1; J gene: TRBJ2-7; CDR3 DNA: TGTGCCAGCAGCTTAACCGGGACAGGGGTGTTAGAGCAGTACTTC; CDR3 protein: CASSLTGTGVLEQYF
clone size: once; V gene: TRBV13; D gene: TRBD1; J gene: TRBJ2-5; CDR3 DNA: TGTGCCAGCAGCCCCCCAGGGGGTAGGGGGGAGACCCAGTACTTC; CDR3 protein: CASSPPGGRGETQYF
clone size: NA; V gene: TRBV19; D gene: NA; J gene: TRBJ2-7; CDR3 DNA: TGTGCCAGTAGTTGGGCAATACAGCCTTCCTACGAGCAGTACTTC; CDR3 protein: CASSWAIQPSYEQYF
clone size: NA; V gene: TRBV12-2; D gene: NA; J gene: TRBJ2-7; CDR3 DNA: TGTGCAAGTCGCCCCCTGGGGGGGCAGGATGACTCCTACGAGCAGTACTTC; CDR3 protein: CASRPLGGQDDSYEQYF
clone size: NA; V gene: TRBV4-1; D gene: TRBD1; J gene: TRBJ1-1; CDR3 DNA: TGCGCCAGCAGCGGACAGGGCGGGAACACTGAAGCTTTCTTT; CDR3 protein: CASSGQGGNTEAFF
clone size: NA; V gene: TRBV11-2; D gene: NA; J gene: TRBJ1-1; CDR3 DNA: TGTGCCAGCAGCTTAGTTTCAGGGATGGGCACTGAAGCTTTCTTT; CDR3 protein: CASSLVSGMGTEAFF
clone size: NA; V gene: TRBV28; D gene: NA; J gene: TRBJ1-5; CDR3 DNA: TGTGCCAGCATCCTGGGAGGGTCCAATCAGCCCCAGCATTTT; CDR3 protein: CASILGGSNQPQHF
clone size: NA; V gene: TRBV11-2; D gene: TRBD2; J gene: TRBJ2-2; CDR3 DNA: TGTGCCAGCAGCTTGGCGGGAGCGTGGGACACCGGGGAGCTGTTTTTT; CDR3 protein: CASSLAGAWDTGELFF
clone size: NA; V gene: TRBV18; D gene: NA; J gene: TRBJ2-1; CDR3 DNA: TGTGCCAGCTCACCGTCAACCAATGAGCAGTTCTTC; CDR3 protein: CASSPSTNEQFF
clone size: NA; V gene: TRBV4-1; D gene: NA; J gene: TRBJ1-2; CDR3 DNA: TGCGCCAGCAGCCAAGAAATGTCCAGGGCTAACTATGGCTACACCTTC; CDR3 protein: CASSQEMSRANYGYTF
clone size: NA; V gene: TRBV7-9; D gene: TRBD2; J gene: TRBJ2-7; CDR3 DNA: TGTGCCAGCAGCTTCGGCGGGGGGACCACTGAGCAGTACTTC; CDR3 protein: CASSFGGGTTEQYF
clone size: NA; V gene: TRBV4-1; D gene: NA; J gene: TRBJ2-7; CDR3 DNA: TGCGCCAGCAGCCAAAGTCGACAGGTCTACGAGCAGTACTTC; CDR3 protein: CASSQSRQVYEQYF
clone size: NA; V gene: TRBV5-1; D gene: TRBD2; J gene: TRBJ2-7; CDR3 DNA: TGCGCCAGCAGCTTGAATATAGCGGGAGGGCAAAATGGCGAGCAGTACTTC; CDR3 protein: CASSLNIAGGQNGEQYF
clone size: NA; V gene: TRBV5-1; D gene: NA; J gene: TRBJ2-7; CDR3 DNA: TGCGCCAGCAGCACAATTGACTTCTACGAGCAGTACTTC; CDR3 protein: CASSTIDFYEQYF
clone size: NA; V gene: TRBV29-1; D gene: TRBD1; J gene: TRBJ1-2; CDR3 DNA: TGCAGCGTTGATCCTGGTAAGACAGGGCACATCTATGGCTACACCTTC; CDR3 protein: CSVDPGKTGHIYGYTF
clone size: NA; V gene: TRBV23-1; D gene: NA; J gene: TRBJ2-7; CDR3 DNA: TGCGCCAGCAGTCAGTCCTCGTGCGGCGTTTACGAGCAGTACTTC; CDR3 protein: CASSQSSCGVYEQYF
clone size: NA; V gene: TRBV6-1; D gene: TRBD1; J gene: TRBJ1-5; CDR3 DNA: TGTGCCAGCAGTGGGGCAGGGGGTTATAGCAATCAGCCCCAGCATTTT; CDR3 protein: CASSGAGGYSNQPQHF
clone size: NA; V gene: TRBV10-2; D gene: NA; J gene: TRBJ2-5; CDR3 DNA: TGCGCCAGCAGTGAGTCACGCGCGACCCAGTACTTC; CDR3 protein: CASSESRATQYF
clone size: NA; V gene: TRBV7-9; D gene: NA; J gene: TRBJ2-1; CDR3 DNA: TGTGCCAGCAGCAAAACGGGACGCCGAGGGGATGAGCAGTTCTTC; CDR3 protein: CASSKTGRRGDEQFF
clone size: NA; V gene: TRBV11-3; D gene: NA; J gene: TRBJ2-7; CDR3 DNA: TGTGCCAGCAGCTTAGATAGCACTACCTACGAGCAGTACTTC; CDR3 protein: CASSLDSTTYEQYF
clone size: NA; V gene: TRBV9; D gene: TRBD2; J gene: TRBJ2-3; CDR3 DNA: TGTGCCAGCAGCCCACCACTGGCTAGCGGGAGGGTCGCAGATACGCAGTATTTT; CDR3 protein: CASSPPLASGRVADTQYF
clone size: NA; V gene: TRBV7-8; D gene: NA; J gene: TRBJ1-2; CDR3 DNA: TGTGCCAGCAGCCTAGGGCCGGGAGCTAACTATGGCTACACCTTC; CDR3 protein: CASSLGPGANYGYTF
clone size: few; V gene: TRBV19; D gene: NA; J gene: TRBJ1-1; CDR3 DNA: TGTGCCAGTAGTAGTATTGGAAACGGACGGAACACTGAAGCTTTCTTT; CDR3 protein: CASSSIGNGRNTEAFF
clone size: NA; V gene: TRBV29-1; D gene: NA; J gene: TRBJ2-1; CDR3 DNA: TGCAGCGCCCGAGGCCCTGGGACACTCAATGAGCAGTTCTTC; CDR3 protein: CSARGPGTLNEQFF
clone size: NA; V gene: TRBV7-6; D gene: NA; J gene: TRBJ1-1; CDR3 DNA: TGTGCCAGCAGCTCCAGTCCCGCCAGCACTGAAGCTTTCTTT; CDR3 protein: CASSSSPASTEAFF
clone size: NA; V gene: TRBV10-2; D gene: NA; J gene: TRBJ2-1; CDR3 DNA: TGCGCCAGCAGTGAGTCGAGGGGAACCTACAATGAGCAGTTCTTC; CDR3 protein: CASSESRGTYNEQFF
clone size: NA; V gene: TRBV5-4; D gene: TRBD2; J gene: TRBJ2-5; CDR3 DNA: TGTGCCAGCAGCCAACGGACTAGCGGGAGTGGAGTGGAGACCCAGTACTTC; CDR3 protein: CASSQRTSGSGVETQYF
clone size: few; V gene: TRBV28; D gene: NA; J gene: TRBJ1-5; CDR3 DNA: TGTGCCAGCAGTTTATTAGGACAGCCCCAGCATTTT; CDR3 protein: CASSLLGQPQHF
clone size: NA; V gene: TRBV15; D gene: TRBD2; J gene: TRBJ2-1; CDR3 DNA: TGTGCCACCAGCAGAGGACTAGCGGGAGGGAGCAATGAGCAGTTCTTC; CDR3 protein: CATSRGLAGGSNEQFF
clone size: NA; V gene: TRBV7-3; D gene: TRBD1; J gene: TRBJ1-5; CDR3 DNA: TGTGCCAGCAGCGCACGACAGGGGGCGCCAGGGCAGCCCCAGCATTTT; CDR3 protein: CASSARQGAPGQPQHF
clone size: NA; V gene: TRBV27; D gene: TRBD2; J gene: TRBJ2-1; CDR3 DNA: TGTGCCAGCAGTTTACCGGGACTAGCTTTTGGTGAGCAGTTCTTC; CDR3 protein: CASSLPGLAFGEQFF
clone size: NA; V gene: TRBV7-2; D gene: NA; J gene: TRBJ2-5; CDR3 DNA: TGTGCCAGCAGCTTAGGATCCCGGGTTCAAGAGACCCAGTACTTC; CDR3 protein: CASSLGSRVQETQYF
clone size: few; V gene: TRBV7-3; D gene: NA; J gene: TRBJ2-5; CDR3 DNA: TGTGCCAGCAGCCTAAGTCTGGGGGAGACCCAGTACTTC; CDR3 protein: CASSLSLGETQYF